This is a list of T cell receptor beta chains from one sample in a study of neurological immune-mediated disorders. MiXCR, run by TCRdb on the 5' RACE reads, gives a single entry per CDR3 protein. The data contain about 84,000 distinct CDR3 sequences, under 13% of them seen just once; the ten biggest clones take up roughly 2%. Input material: PBMCs. Receptors were obtained from a man aged 35 to 55 in good health. CDR3s include the opening cysteine and the closing phenylalanine or tryptophan. Each record gives: V gene, D gene, J gene, clone size, CDR3 protein, CDR3 DNA. A D gene is named only where the DNA matches it firmly. Size is omitted from some rows. Given values are once, few, many or a class for expanded clones.

TRBV14,-,TRBJ2-1,many,CASGRGGAYNEQFF,TGTGCCAGCGGAAGGGGGGGGGCCTACAATGAGCAGTTCTTC
TRBV7-9,-,TRBJ2-7,few,CASSGTLDSYEQYF,TGTGCCAGCAGCGGGACACTTGACTCCTACGAGCAGTACTTC
TRBV4-2,TRBD2,TRBJ2-7,many,CASSQVAGGPSYEQYF,TGTGCCAGCAGCCAGGTAGCGGGGGGGCCTTCCTACGAGCAGTACTTC
TRBV6-1,-,TRBJ1-1,many,CASSGQVNTEAFF,TGTGCCAGCAGTGGACAGGTCAACACTGAAGCTTTCTTT
TRBV20-1,-,TRBJ1-4,many,CSARDSGDAATNEKLFF,TGCAGTGCTAGAGATAGCGGGGACGCCGCAACTAATGAAAAACTGTTTTTT
TRBV20-1,TRBD1,TRBJ1-2,many,CSARWTGGNYGYTF,TGCAGTGCCAGATGGACAGGGGGCAACTATGGCTACACCTTC
TRBV20-1,TRBD2,TRBJ2-7,many,CSAVLAGVGEQYF,TGCAGTGCCGTCCTAGCGGGAGTCGGCGAGCAGTACTTC
TRBV6-2/TRBV6-3,TRBD2,TRBJ2-7,few,CASSYTGSLAGGSTYEQYF,TGTGCCAGCAGTTACACCGGGAGTCTAGCGGGGGGTTCTACCTACGAGCAGTACTTC
TRBV7-3,-,TRBJ2-3,many,CASSLTFSTDTQYF,TGTGCCAGCAGCTTAACTTTCTCCACAGATACGCAGTATTTT
TRBV2,-,TRBJ2-1,many,CASGGADRGQFF,TGTGCCAGCGGGGGGGCAGACCGGGGGCAGTTCTTC
TRBV30,-,TRBJ2-7,-,CAWSVGQGHLYEQYF,TGTGCCTGGAGTGTAGGGCAGGGCCACCTATACGAGCAGTACTTC
TRBV18,-,TRBJ2-3,many,CASSPPSTDTQYF,TGTGCCAGCTCACCACCCAGCACAGATACGCAGTATTTT
TRBV12-3/TRBV12-4,-,TRBJ2-7,many,CASSFPGGEQYF,TGTGCCAGCAGTTTTCCAGGGGGGGAGCAGTACTTC
TRBV5-1,TRBD1,TRBJ2-5,-,CASSFRDRGLEETQYF,TGCGCCAGCAGCTTCCGGGACAGGGGTTTGGAAGAGACCCAGTACTTC
TRBV10-3,-,TRBJ1-5,many,CAISDQGRNQPQHF,TGTGCCATCAGTGATCAGGGAAGGAATCAGCCCCAGCATTTT
TRBV20-1,-,TRBJ2-2,-,CSARLLGKANTVELFF,TGCAGTGCTAGACTCCTTGGGAAGGCCAACACCGTGGAGCTGTTTTTT
TRBV12-3/TRBV12-4,TRBD2,TRBJ2-7,-,CASNSRAGVFVVGSYEQYF,TGTGCCAGCAACTCGCGGGCGGGAGTTTTTGTGGTTGGATCCTACGAGCAGTACTTC
TRBV5-1,-,TRBJ2-6,-,CASSLTTTAAGANVLTF,TGCGCCAGCAGCTTGACGACAACGGCGGCTGGGGCCAACGTCCTGACTTTC
TRBV10-2,-,TRBJ1-6,-,CASSEAGGNSPLHF,TGCGCCAGCAGTGAGGCGGGTGGGAATTCACCCCTCCACTTT
TRBV5-1,TRBD1,TRBJ2-2,many,CASSFGQGAARELFF,TGCGCCAGCAGCTTCGGACAGGGGGCAGCCCGGGAGCTGTTTTTT
TRBV5-1,TRBD1,TRBJ2-7,many,CASSLRDRGHEQYF,TGCGCCAGCAGCCTCCGGGACAGGGGCCACGAGCAGTACTTC
TRBV10-3,-,TRBJ1-1,many,CAISPWTGGGSGAFF,TGTGCCATCAGTCCCTGGACCGGCGGAGGCTCAGGGGCTTTCTTT
TRBV20-1,-,TRBJ2-2,many,CSDSDAAGTGELFF,TGCAGTGACTCGGACGCGGCGGGTACCGGGGAGCTGTTTTTT
TRBV5-1,-,TRBJ1-1,many,CASSLGDPREAFF,TGCGCCAGCAGCTTAGGTGACCCCCGCGAAGCTTTCTTT
TRBV5-6,TRBD1,TRBJ1-4,many,CASSFPTGNEKLFF,TGTGCCAGCAGCTTCCCGACAGGGAATGAAAAACTGTTTTTT
TRBV7-8,-,TRBJ1-2,many,CASTFSGLGDYGYTF,TGTGCCAGCACATTCTCCGGGTTAGGAGACTATGGCTACACCTTC
TRBV20-1,TRBD2,TRBJ2-7,many,CSARLAEVYEQYF,TGCAGTGCCCGACTAGCGGAGGTCTACGAGCAGTACTTC
TRBV20-1,-,TRBJ2-7,many,CSARGPDYEQYF,TGCAGTGCTAGAGGGCCAGACTACGAGCAGTACTTC
TRBV7-2,-,TRBJ2-4,many,CASSLGVLWGQNIQYF,TGTGCCAGCAGCTTAGGCGTCCTGTGGGGGCAAAACATTCAGTACTTC
TRBV20-1,-,TRBJ2-7,many,CSARVVGTYEQYF,TGCAGTGCTAGAGTTGTCGGAACCTACGAGCAGTACTTC